This T cell receptor beta chain derives from a study of identical twins. General study findings and limits: Insertions were reduced in abundant cord blood beta clonotypes but not in memory repertoires. The models systematically underestimated how much out-of-frame TCR alpha was shared in monozygotic twins.

In TCRdb, the 5' RACE reads were re-called with MiXCR into one record per CDR3 protein. The repertoire has about 250,000 distinct CDR3 sequences, around 7.6% of them found once; the top ten carry more than 5%. Turning to this clonotype: Antigen: not known.

The germline gives CDR1 DFQATT, CDR2 SNEGSKA (reference sequence). CDR3 size: 14 residues. V shed 3 bases and J 6 bases; nucleotides not matched to a gene: 6. This sample was shared with a second study, whose subject was yellow fever vaccine responses in identical twins.

Sequencing used CD8+ T cells sorted from blood. The rearrangement uses TRBV20-1 and TRBJ2-1, with 9 positions matching TRBD2. The receptor's source is a young woman in good health. The CDR3 region has the DNA TGCAGTGCTAGCAAGCGGGGGGTACCCAATGAGCAGTTCTTC. As protein: CSASKRGVPNEQFF.